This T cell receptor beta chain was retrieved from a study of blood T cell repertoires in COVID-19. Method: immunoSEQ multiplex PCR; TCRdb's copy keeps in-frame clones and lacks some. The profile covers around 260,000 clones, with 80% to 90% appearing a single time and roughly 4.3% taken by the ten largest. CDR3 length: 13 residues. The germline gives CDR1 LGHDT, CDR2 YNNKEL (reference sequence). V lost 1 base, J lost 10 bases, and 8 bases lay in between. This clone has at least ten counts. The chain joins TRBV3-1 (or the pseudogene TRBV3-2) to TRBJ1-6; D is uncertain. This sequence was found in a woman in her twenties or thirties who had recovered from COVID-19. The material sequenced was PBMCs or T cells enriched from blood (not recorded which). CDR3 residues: CASSQGNKSPLHF. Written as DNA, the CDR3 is TGTGCCAGCAGCCAAGGAAACAAATCACCCCTCCACTTT.